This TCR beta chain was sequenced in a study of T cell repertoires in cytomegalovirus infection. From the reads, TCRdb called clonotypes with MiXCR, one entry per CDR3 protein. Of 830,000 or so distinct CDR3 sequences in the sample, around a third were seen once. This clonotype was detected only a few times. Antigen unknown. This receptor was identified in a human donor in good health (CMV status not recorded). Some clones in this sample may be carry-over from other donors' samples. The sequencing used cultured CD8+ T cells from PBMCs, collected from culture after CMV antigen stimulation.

The CDR3 nucleotides read TGCGCCAGCAGCCAAGGCCCCTTCAATGAGCAGTTCTTC. Translated, it gives CASSQGPFNEQFF. The chain recombines TRBV4-1 with TRBJ2-1; D remains unclear. CDR3 length equals 13 residues. The V and J ends lost 1 base and 6 bases respectively, with 7 bases between them. Germline V gene sequence: CDR1 MGHRA, CDR2 YSYEKL.